A single sample gave rise to the 4 T cell receptor beta chains below, sequenced in a study of cytomegalovirus exposure and HLA in healthy donors. The study ran its PCR with 60 Vbeta and 13 Jbeta primers. The method was immunoSEQ multiplex PCR; TCRdb's version includes in-frame clones alone and lacks a portion of them. The table shows approximately 140,000 clones, with roughly four fifths occurring only once. The sample comprised PBMCs. These receptors were obtained from a woman between 35 and 50 years old in good health and CMV-seronegative.

The V and J genes are TRBV10-3 and TRBJ1-2, with 7 nucleotides matching TRBD1. V lost 3 bases to trimming and J lost 8 bases; unmatched junction nucleotides: 6. The CDR3 spans 13 residues. Germline CDR1 and CDR2: ENHRY and SYGVKD. The CDR3 loop is CAISEGGAYGYTF. The CDR3 DNA sequence: TGTGCCATCAGTGAAGGGGGCGCATACGGCTACACCTTC.

J is TRBJ2-1 and V is TRBV12-5; 13 bases align to TRBD2. V shed 4 bases, J shed 9 bases, and the junction held 9 bases outside the gene matches. Germline CDR1 reads LGHNT; CDR2 reads FRNRAP. This CDR3 is 16 amino acids long. This CDR3 reads CASGSPGLAGWVEQFF. CDR3 sequence (DNA): TGTGCTAGTGGTTCTCCGGGACTAGCGGGATGGGTTGAGCAGTTCTTC. Variable domain in full (rest from reference TRBV12-5 and TRBJ2-1): DARVTQTPRHKVTEMGQEVTMRCQPILGHNTVFWYRQTMMQGLELLAYFRNRAPLDDSGMPKDRFSAEMPDATLATLKIQPSEPRDSAVYFCASGSPGLAGWVEQFFGPGTRLTVL.

This clone was picked up one time. The chain uses TRBV5-1 and TRBJ2-2; D is undetermined. V was trimmed by 6 bases and J by 1 base, leaving 7 bases between them. Germline CDR1 SGHRS, CDR2 YFSETQ. The CDR3 extends over 13 amino acids. CDR3 in amino acids: CASNPGNTGELFF. The CDR3 region has the DNA TGCGCCAGCAACCCAGGGAACACCGGGGAGCTGTTTTTT.

In its sample, this clone was seen a few times. The gene calls are TRBV2 and TRBJ2-2; 9 bases are a match to TRBD2. From germline, CDR1 is SNHLY and CDR2 FYNNEI. This CDR3 region has 15 residues. Trimming cost V 3 bases and J 5 bases; bases outside gene matches: 4. The CDR3 DNA follows: TGTGCCAGCAGTGAGGCGGGAGGGCGAACCGGGGAGCTGTTTTTT. Its translation is CASSEAGGRTGELFF.